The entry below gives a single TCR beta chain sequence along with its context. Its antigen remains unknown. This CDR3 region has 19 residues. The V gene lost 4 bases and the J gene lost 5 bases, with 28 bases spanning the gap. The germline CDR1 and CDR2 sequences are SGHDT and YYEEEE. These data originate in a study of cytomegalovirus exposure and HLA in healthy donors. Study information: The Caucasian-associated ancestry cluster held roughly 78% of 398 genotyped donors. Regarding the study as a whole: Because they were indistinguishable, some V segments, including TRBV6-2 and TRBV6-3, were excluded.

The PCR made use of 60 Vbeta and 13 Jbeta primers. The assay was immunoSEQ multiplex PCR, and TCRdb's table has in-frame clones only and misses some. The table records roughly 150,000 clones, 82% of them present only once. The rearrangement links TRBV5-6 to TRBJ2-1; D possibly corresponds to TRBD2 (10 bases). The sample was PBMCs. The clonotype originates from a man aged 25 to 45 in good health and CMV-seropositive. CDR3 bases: TGTGCCAGCAGCCCTTACGGACAGGGGAGAGCGGGAGGGCACAATGAGCAGTTCTTC. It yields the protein CASSPYGQGRAGGHNEQFF. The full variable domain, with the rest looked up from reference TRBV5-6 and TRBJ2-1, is DAGVTQSPTHLIKTRGQQVTLRCSPKSGHDTVSWYQQALGQGPQFIFQYYEEEERQRGNFPDRFSGHQFPNYSSELNVNALLLGDSALYLCASSPYGQGRAGGHNEQFFGPGTRLTVL.